One and the same sample provided the 12 T cell receptor beta chains below, sequenced in a study of blood T cell repertoires in COVID-19. Clones were read by immunoSEQ multiplex PCR, and TCRdb kept only the in-frame ones, dropping some. Of 70,000 to 95,000 clones in the sample, 75% to 90% are singletons; the top ten hold approximately 13%. Source material: peripheral blood. The receptors were sampled from a human donor in a cohort sampled during active COVID-19.

This clone was found a few times. The chain employs TRBV5-1 and TRBJ2-1, with no clear D. V was shortened by 3 bases and J by 6 bases, with 16 bases between the two germline ends. CDR3 length equals 15 residues. Germline assignment: CDR1 SGHRS and CDR2 YFSETQ. This chain's CDR3 is CASSYHTAEANEQFF. DNA of the CDR3: TGCGCCAGCAGCTACCATACCGCCGAGGCCAATGAGCAGTTCTTC.

Of note for this clone: The same CDR3 arises from other DNA sequences in this sample as well. The chain carries TRBV28 and TRBJ1-2; 7 positions agree with TRBD1. Germline-derived CDR1 and CDR2 are MDHEN and SYDVKM. Trimming at V came to 3 bases and at J to 8 bases, leaving 6 bases not matched to a gene. This CDR3 spans 13 amino acids. The chain's CDR3 is CASSLGQLAGYTF. The CDR3 DNA follows: TGTGCCAGCAGTTTGGGACAGCTGGCAGGCTACACCTTC.

This clone was recorded only once. The chain couples TRBV7-6 to TRBJ1-2; 7 nucleotides match TRBD1. CDR3 size: 13 residues. Germline assignment: CDR1 SGHVS and CDR2 FNYEAQ. J gave up 4 bases and V 3 bases, and 2 bases lay outside the gene matches. The CDR3 coding sequence is TGTGCCAGCAGCTTCGCAGGGGGCTATGGCTACACCTTC. Protein sequence: CASSFAGGYGYTF.

The sample holds a few counts of this clone. The rearrangement links TRBV7-2 to TRBJ1-5; 8 bases are a match to TRBD1. CDR3 length equals 13 residues. The trim removed 4 bases at V and 7 bases at J, leaving 3 bases unmatched. Germline V gene sequence: CDR1 SGHTA, CDR2 FQGNSA. CDR3 in DNA: TGTGCCAGCAGCTATAACAGGGGGCAGCCCCAGCATTTT. Protein product: CASSYNRGQPQHF.

The chain combines TRBV7-2 with TRBJ1-6; the match to TRBD1 covers 7 bases. This CDR3 is built from 14 residues. CDR1 and CDR2 from the germline V gene are SGHTA and FQGNSA. V shed 6 bases, J shed 11 bases, and the junction held 10 bases outside the gene matches. Here the CDR3 reads CASSPGQITTPLHF. The CDR3 DNA is TGTGCCAGCAGTCCGGGACAGATAACTACACCCCTCCACTTT.

The chain links TRBV19 to TRBJ1-2; possibly TRBD1 for D (5 bases). Germline V gene lookup returns CDR1 LNHDA and CDR2 SQIVND (reference sequence). This CDR3 is built from 13 residues. V lost 7 bases to trimming and J lost 7 bases, with 16 bases between them. The CDR3 region is CASTQERGSGYTF. The CDR3 DNA sequence: TGTGCCAGTACACAGGAGAGAGGCAGTGGCTACACCTTC.

This clone showed up just a few times. The chain carries TRBV12-3 or TRBV12-4 and TRBJ1-2, with 7 bases identical to TRBD1. This CDR3 comprises 13 residues. Trimming cost V 6 bases and J 4 bases; bases outside gene matches: 5. CDR3 DNA: TGTGCCAGCAGCAAACAGGGGACCTATGGCTACACCTTC. Amino acids: CASSKQGTYGYTF.

This rearrangement joins TRBV24-1 to TRBJ1-4, with D perhaps matching TRBD1 (6 bases). With 4 bases removed from V and 8 bases from J, the gap between germline ends came to 16 bases. Germline V gives CDR1 KGHDR, CDR2 SFDVKD. This CDR3 has 15 residues. The CDR3 bases are TGTGCCACCAGTGACCCCTCGTCAGGGGCGGAAAAACTGTTTTTT. It encodes CATSDPSSGAEKLFF.

The rearrangement uses TRBV10-3 and TRBJ1-6; TRBD1 aligns across 7 bases. This CDR3 comprises 15 residues. With 3 bases clipped from V and 10 bases from J, the junction kept 9 bases outside the gene matches. Looked up from germline, CDR1 is ENHRY and CDR2 is SYGVKD. The CDR3 sequence: CAISEDAGGGSPLHF. The DNA for the CDR3 is TGTGCCATCAGTGAAGACGCAGGGGGTGGGTCACCCCTCCACTTT.

This chain joins TRBV20-1 and TRBJ1-1; TRBD1 is a possible D gene (5 bases). CDR1 is DFQATT and CDR2 is SNEGSKA in the germline V gene (reference sequence). The CDR3 has 13 residues. Trimming took off 3 bases at V and 4 bases at J, with 12 bases between the two ends. CDR3 amino acids: CSASARRGTEAFF. CDR3 in DNA: TGCAGTGCTAGTGCTCGGAGGGGCACTGAAGCTTTCTTT.

The chain couples TRBV5-4 to TRBJ1-2; no definite D call. V was clipped by 4 bases and J by 7 bases, with 11 bases between them. This CDR3 spans 12 amino acids. Looked up from germline, CDR1 is SGHNT and CDR2 is YYREEE (reference sequence). The CDR3 DNA sequence: TGTGCCAGCAGCCTGCCTTTAGTTGGCTACACCTTC. Amino acids: CASSLPLVGYTF.

This sequence joins TRBV28 and TRBJ1-5, with TRBD1 identical over 10 bases. The J segment lost 2 bases and the V segment lost 7 bases, leaving 5 bases of the junction unmatched. This CDR3 is 15 amino acids long. Germline lookup yields CDR1 MDHEN and CDR2 SYDVKM. CDR3 sequence reads: CASTHGTGGNQPQHF. CDR3 DNA sequence: TGTGCCAGCACCCATGGGACAGGGGGCAATCAGCCCCAGCATTTT.